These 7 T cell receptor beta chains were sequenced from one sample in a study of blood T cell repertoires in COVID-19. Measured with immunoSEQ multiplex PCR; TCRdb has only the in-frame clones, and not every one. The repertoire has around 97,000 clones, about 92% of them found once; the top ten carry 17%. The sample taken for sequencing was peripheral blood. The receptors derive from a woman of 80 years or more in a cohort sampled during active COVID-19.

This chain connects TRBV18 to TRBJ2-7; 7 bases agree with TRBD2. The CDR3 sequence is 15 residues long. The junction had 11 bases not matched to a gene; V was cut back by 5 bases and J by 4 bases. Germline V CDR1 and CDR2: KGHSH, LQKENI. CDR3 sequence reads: CASSEGGRTRYEQYF. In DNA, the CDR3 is TGTGCCAGCTCAGAGGGCGGGAGAACGCGATACGAGCAGTACTTC.

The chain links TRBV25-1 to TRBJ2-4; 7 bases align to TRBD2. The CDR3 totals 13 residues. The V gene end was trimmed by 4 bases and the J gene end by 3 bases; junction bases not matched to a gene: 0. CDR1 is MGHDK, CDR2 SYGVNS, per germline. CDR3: CASSAGGKNIQYF. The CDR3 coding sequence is TGTGCCAGCAGTGCGGGGGGCAAAAACATTCAGTACTTC.

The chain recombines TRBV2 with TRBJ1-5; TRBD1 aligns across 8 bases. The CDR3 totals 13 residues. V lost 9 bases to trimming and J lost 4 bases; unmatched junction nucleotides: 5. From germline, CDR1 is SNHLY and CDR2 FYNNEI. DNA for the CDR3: TGTGCCAGTACCCAGGGGGCAAATCAGCCCCAGCATTTT. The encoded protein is CASTQGANQPQHF.

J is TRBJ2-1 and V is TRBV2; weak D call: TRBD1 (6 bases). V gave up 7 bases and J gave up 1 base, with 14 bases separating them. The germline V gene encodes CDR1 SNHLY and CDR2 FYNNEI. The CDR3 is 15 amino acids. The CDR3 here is CASITGSWSYNEQFF. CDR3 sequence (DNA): TGTGCCAGCATTACAGGGTCATGGTCCTACAATGAGCAGTTCTTC.

In DNA, the CDR3 is TGTGCCAGCAGTTCCTTATCGAGACAGCTGGTTGCGGGCTACACCTTC. It translates to CASSSLSRQLVAGYTF. This sequence joins TRBV27 and TRBJ1-2, with D maybe TRBD1 (5 bases). The V gene lost 4 bases and the J gene lost 8 bases, with 23 bases spanning the gap. Per germline, CDR1 MNHEY and CDR2 SMNVEV (reference sequence). The CDR3 runs 16 residues.

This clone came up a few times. As DNA, the CDR3 is TGTGCCAGCAGCTCCAGGGCCTATAATTCACCCCTCCACTTT. Residues: CASSSRAYNSPLHF. V gene TRBV5-4 combines with J gene TRBJ1-6; tentatively, D is TRBD1 (5 bases). The V gene lost 3 bases and the J gene lost 2 bases, with 6 bases spanning the gap. The germline gives CDR1 SGHNT, CDR2 YYREEE (reference sequence). The CDR3 contains 14 residues.

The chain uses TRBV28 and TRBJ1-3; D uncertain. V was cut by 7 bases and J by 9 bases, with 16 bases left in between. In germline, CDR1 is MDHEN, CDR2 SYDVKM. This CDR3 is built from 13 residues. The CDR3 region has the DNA TGTGCCAGCACGAATTTAGGCGGGCTCACCATATATTTT. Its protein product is CASTNLGGLTIYF. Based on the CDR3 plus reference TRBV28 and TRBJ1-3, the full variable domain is DVKVTQSSRYLVKRTGEKVFLECVQDMDHENMFWYRQDPGLGLRLIYFSYDVKMKEKGDIPEGYSVSREKKERFSLILESASTNQTSMYLCASTNLGGLTIYFGEGSWLTVV.